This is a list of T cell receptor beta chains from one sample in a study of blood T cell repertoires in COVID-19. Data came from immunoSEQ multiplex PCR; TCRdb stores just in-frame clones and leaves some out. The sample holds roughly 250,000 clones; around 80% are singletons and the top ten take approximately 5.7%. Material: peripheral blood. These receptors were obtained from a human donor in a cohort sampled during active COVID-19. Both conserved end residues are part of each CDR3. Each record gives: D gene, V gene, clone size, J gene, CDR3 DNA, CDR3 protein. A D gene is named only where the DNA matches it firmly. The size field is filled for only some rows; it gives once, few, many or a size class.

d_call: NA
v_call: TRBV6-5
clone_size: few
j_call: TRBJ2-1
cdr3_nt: TGTGCCAGCAGTTCCCTTTTGAACGGGGCCTACAATGAGCAGTTCTTC
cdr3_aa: CASSSLLNGAYNEQFF

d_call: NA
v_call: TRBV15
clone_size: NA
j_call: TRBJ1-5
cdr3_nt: TGTGCCACCAGCAGACGAACAGGTAATAGCAATCAGCCCCAGCATTTT
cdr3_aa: CATSRRTGNSNQPQHF

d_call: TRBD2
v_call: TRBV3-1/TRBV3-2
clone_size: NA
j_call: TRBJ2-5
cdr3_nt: TGTGCCAGCAGCCCCCCAGGGCGGGGGCAAGAGACCCAGTACTTC
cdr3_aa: CASSPPGRGQETQYF

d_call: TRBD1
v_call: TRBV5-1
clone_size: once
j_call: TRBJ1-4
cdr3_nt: TGCGCCAGCAGCCCCGGGACAGAGAATGAAAAACTGTTTTTT
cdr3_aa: CASSPGTENEKLFF

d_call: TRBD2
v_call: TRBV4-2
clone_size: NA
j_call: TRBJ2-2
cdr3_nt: TGTGCCAGCAGCCAAGATCTGGAGCGGGGGGGCCCCGGGGAGCTGTTTTTT
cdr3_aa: CASSQDLERGGPGELFF

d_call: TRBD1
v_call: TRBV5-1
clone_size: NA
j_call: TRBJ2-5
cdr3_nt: TGCGCCAGCACAATGATCGGGACAGGCCAAGAGACCCAGTACTTC
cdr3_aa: CASTMIGTGQETQYF

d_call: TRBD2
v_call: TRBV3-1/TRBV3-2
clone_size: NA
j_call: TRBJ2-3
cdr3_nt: TGTGCCAGCAGCCCAAAACGCGGACTAGTACAGTATTTT
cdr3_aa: CASSPKRGLVQYF

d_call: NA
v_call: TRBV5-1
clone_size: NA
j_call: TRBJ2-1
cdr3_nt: TGCGCCAGCAGCTTGGCCGTGGGGCGTGGCAATGAGCAGTTCTTC
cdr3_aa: CASSLAVGRGNEQFF

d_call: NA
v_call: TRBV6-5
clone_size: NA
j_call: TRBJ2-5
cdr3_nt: TGTGCCAGCGTAGAGGGTGGGCCGGTAGAGACCCAGTACTTC
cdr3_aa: CASVEGGPVETQYF

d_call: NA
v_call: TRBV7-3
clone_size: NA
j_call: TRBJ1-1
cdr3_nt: TGTGCCAGCAGCCCCGGGGTGGACACTGAAGCTTTCTTT
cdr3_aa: CASSPGVDTEAFF

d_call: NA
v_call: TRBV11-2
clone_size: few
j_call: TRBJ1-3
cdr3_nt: TGTGCCAGCAGCTTTGACGCGGGGGCTGGAAACACCATATATTTT
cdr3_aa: CASSFDAGAGNTIYF

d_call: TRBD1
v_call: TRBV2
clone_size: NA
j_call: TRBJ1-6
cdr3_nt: TGTGCCAGCAGGCGACCCGACAGGGTGATGAATTCACCCCTCCACTTT
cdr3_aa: CASRRPDRVMNSPLHF

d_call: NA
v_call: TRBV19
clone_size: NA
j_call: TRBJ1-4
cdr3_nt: TGTGCCAGTAGTACGTTGGAGGCTAATGAAAAACTGTTTTTT
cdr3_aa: CASSTLEANEKLFF

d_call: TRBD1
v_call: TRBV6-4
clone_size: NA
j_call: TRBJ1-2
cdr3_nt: TGTGCCAGCAGCCCCTCACAGGGGGCTGGCTATGGCTACACCTTC
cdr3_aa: CASSPSQGAGYGYTF

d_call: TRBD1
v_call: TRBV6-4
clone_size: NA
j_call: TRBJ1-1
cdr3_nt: TGTGCCAGCCTACGGGACAGTCCAATGAACACTGAAGCTTTCTTT
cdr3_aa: CASLRDSPMNTEAFF

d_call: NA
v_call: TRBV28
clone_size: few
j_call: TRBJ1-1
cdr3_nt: TGTGCCAGCAGTTTAGACATGAACACTGAAGCTTTCTTT
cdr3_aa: CASSLDMNTEAFF

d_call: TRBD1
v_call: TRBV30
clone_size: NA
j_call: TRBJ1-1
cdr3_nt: TGTGCCTGGAGTGTAACAGGGGGGAACACTGAAGCTTTCTTT
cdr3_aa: CAWSVTGGNTEAFF

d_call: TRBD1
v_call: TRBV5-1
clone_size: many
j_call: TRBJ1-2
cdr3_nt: TGCGCCAGCAGCTTTGGACAGGGGGCGCACTATGGCTACACCTTC
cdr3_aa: CASSFGQGAHYGYTF

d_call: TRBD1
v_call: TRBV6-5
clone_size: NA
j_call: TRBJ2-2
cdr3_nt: TGTGCCAGCAGTTCACGGTACAGGGGTTTTACCGGGGAGCTGTTTTTT
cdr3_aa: CASSSRYRGFTGELFF

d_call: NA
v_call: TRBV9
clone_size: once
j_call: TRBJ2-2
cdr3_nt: TGTGCCAGCAGCGTAGGTTGGCGGGACCCCGGGGGCGGGGAGCTGTTTTTT
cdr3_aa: CASSVGWRDPGGGELFF

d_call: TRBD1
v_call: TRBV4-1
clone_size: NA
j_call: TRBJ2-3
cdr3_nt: TGCGCCAGCAGCCTTCTCCTGACCGGGACAGGGGAGGAAGATACGCAGTATTTT
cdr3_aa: CASSLLLTGTGEEDTQYF

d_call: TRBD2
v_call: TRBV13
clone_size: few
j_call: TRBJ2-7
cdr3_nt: TGTGCCAGCAGCTCATCTAGCGGGAGAGGCCCCTACGAGCAGTACTTC
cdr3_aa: CASSSSSGRGPYEQYF

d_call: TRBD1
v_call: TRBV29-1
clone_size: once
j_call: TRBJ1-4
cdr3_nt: TGCAGCGTGCGGCTCCCGGGACAGGGCTTTGGTGAAAAACTGTTTTTT
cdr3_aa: CSVRLPGQGFGEKLFF

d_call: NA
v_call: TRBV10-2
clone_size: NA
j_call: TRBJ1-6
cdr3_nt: TGCGCCAGCAGTGAGGTTGGTCCTATGTCACCCCTCCACTTT
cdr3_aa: CASSEVGPMSPLHF

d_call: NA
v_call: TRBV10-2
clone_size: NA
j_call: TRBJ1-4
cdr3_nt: TGCGCCAGCAGTGATTGGACAGCTTCAACTAATGAAAAACTGTTTTTT
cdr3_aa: CASSDWTASTNEKLFF

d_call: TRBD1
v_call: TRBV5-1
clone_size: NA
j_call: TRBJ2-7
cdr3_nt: TGCGCCAGCAGCGACCAGGGGGCCCACGAGCAGTACTTC
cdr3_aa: CASSDQGAHEQYF

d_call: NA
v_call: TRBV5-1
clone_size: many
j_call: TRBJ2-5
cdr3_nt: TGCGCCAGCAGGAGCGGTTTCCAAGAGACCCAGTACTTC
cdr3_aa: CASRSGFQETQYF

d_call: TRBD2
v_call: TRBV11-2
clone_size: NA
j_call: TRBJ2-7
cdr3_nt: TGTGCCAGCAGCTCTAGCGGGATCAGCTCCTACGAGCAGTACTTC
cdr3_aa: CASSSSGISSYEQYF

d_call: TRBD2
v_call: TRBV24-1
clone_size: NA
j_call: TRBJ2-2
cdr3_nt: TGTGCCACCAGGGGGACTAAGGGGTACACCGGGGAGCTGTTTTTT
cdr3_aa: CATRGTKGYTGELFF

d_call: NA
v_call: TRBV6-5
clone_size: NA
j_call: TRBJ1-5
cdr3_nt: TGTGCCAGCAGTTACCCAGGCCAGCCCCAGCATTTT
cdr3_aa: CASSYPGQPQHF

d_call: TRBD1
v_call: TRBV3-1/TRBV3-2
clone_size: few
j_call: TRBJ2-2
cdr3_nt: TGTGCCAGCAGCCAAGGGGACAGGGGAAGGGCCGGGGAGCTGTTTTTT
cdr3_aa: CASSQGDRGRAGELFF

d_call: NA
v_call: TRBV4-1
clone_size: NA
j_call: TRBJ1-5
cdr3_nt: TGCGCCAGCAGCCAAGGACAGAGCAATCAGCCCCAGCATTTT
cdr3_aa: CASSQGQSNQPQHF

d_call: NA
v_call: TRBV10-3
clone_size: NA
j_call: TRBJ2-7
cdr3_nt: TGTGCCACCGCGAGCACCTACGAGCAGTACTTC
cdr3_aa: CATASTYEQYF

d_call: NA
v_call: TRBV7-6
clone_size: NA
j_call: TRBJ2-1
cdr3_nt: TGTGCCAGCAGCCCTATTCAAGGCGCGGGATACAATGAGCAGTTCTTC
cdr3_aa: CASSPIQGAGYNEQFF

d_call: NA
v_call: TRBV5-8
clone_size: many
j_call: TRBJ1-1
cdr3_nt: TGTGCCAGCAGTCGCATGGGCGACACTGAAGCTTTCTTT
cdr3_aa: CASSRMGDTEAFF

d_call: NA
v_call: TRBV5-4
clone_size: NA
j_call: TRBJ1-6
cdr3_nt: TGTGCCAGCAGCTTGGACAGGGTGAATTCACCCCTCCACTTT
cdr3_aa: CASSLDRVNSPLHF

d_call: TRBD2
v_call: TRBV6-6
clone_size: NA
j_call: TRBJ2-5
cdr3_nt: TGTGCCAGCAGTTACCTCGGTGGACTAGCCCAAGAGACCCAGTACTTC
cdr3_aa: CASSYLGGLAQETQYF

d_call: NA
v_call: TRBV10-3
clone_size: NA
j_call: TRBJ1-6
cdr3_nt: TGTGCCATCAGTGACCAGGGGCCATCACCCCTCCACTTT
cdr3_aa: CAISDQGPSPLHF

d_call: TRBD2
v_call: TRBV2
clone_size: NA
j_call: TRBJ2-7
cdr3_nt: TGTGCCAGCACCGAGGGGCAGGGAGGGTACGAGCAGTACTTC
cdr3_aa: CASTEGQGGYEQYF

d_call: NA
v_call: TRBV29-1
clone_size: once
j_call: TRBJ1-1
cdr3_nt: TGCAGCGACACAGGGTCCACTGAAGCTTTCTTT
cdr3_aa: CSDTGSTEAFF

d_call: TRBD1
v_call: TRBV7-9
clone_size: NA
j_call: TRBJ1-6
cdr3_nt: TGTGCCAGCAGCCTGGACAGGGGATATTCACCCCTCCACTTT
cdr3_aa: CASSLDRGYSPLHF

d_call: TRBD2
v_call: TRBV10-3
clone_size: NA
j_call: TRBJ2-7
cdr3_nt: TGTGCCATCAGTGAGTCGGGCGGGGGGGCGCACGAGCAGTACTTC
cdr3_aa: CAISESGGGAHEQYF

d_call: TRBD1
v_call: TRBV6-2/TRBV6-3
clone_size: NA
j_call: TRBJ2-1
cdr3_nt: TGTGCCAGCAGTAAGACCGGGACAGGCTACAATGAGCAGTTCTTC
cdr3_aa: CASSKTGTGYNEQFF

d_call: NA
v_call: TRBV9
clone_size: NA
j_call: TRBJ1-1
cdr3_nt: TGTGCCAGCAGCGTTACAGGGACGAACACTGAAGCTTTCTTT
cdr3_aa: CASSVTGTNTEAFF

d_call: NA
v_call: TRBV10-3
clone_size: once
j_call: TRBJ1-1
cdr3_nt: TGTGCCATCACGGGGGGGCATAGTACTGAAGCTTTCTTT
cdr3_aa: CAITGGHSTEAFF

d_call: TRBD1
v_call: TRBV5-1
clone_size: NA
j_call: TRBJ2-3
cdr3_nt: TGCGCCAGCAGCTTGGCGGCAGGGGGTAGAACAGATACGCAGTATTTT
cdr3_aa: CASSLAAGGRTDTQYF

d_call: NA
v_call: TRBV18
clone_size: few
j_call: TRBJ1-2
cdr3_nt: TGTGCCAGCTCACCCCTCGAGGCAGGGGCCTCCTATGGCTACACCTTC
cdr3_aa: CASSPLEAGASYGYTF

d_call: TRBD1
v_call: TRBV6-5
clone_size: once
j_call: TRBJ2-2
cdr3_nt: TGTGCCCTGCATCCCGGGACAGCGAACACCGGGGAGCTGTTTTTT
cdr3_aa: CALHPGTANTGELFF